This is a list of T cell receptor beta chains from one sample in a study of shared clonotypes between healthy human individuals. TCRdb keeps only in-frame clones here, not all; method: immunoSEQ multiplex PCR. Here the sample spans more than 2,000,000 clones, 85% to 95% being singletons. The sample taken for sequencing was naive CD4+ T cells sorted from blood. Receptors originate from a man in his late teens or twenties in good health. CDR3s include the opening cysteine and the closing phenylalanine or tryptophan. Fields, in order: CDR3 length, J gene, clone size, V gene, CDR3 protein. Size is stated for part of the rows, as once, few or many counts, or as a class when the clone is expanded.

len: 20; j_gene: TRBJ2-1; abundance: NA; v_gene: TRBV6-4; CDR3aa: CASSDSVGLAGRSSYNEQFF
len: 14; j_gene: TRBJ1-2; abundance: NA; v_gene: TRBV18; CDR3aa: CASSPSTRDYGYTF
len: 15; j_gene: TRBJ2-7; abundance: once; v_gene: TRBV11-2; CDR3aa: CASSLGTPSSYEQYF
len: 13; j_gene: TRBJ2-7; abundance: NA; v_gene: TRBV19; CDR3aa: CASRKEGRSEQYF
len: 13; j_gene: TRBJ2-7; abundance: NA; v_gene: TRBV18; CDR3aa: CASSPVLSPEQYF
len: 14; j_gene: TRBJ1-5; abundance: once; v_gene: TRBV18; CDR3aa: CASSPLSFNQPQHF
len: 15; j_gene: TRBJ2-7; abundance: NA; v_gene: TRBV2; CDR3aa: CASSRTGTTSYEQYF
len: 13; j_gene: TRBJ2-5; abundance: NA; v_gene: TRBV6-5; CDR3aa: CASRRLVLETQYF
len: 11; j_gene: TRBJ1-4; abundance: NA; v_gene: TRBV29-1; CDR3aa: CSVGDNEELFF
len: 13; j_gene: TRBJ2-5; abundance: NA; v_gene: TRBV14; CDR3aa: CASSQSGTETQYF
len: 16; j_gene: TRBJ2-6; abundance: NA; v_gene: TRBV10-2; CDR3aa: CASSDPQGSGANVLTF
len: 12; j_gene: TRBJ2-1; abundance: NA; v_gene: TRBV9; CDR3aa: CASSVGNNEQFF
len: 14; j_gene: TRBJ2-3; abundance: NA; v_gene: TRBV6-5; CDR3aa: CASRPTVFTDTQYF
len: 14; j_gene: TRBJ2-7; abundance: NA; v_gene: TRBV19; CDR3aa: CASRLAGSSYEQYF
len: 14; j_gene: TRBJ1-1; abundance: NA; v_gene: TRBV5-1; CDR3aa: CASSLGQGATEAFF
len: 14; j_gene: TRBJ1-2; abundance: NA; v_gene: TRBV10-3; CDR3aa: CAISPGQPNGGYTF
len: 15; j_gene: TRBJ2-5; abundance: NA; v_gene: TRBV5-4; CDR3aa: CASSLYVTGQETQYF
len: 13; j_gene: TRBJ2-7; abundance: NA; v_gene: TRBV29-1; CDR3aa: CSVRLAASYEQYF
len: 15; j_gene: TRBJ1-1; abundance: NA; v_gene: TRBV27; CDR3aa: CASSLSGLLRTEAFF
len: 13; j_gene: TRBJ2-5; abundance: NA; v_gene: TRBV10-3; CDR3aa: CAISESIKETQYF
len: 13; j_gene: TRBJ2-6; abundance: once; v_gene: TRBV5-6; CDR3aa: CASSQDWANVLTF
len: 17; j_gene: TRBJ2-3; abundance: NA; v_gene: TRBV11-2; CDR3aa: CASSLDGSGASTDTQYF
len: 13; j_gene: TRBJ1-2; abundance: NA; v_gene: TRBV14; CDR3aa: CASSPGINYGYTF
len: 16; j_gene: TRBJ1-6; abundance: NA; v_gene: TRBV19; CDR3aa: CASQMGAGIGNSPLHF
len: 14; j_gene: TRBJ1-2; abundance: NA; v_gene: TRBV19; CDR3aa: CASSLGQGGYGYTF
len: 13; j_gene: TRBJ1-2; abundance: NA; v_gene: TRBV7-2; CDR3aa: CASSLGGSGGYTF
len: 15; j_gene: TRBJ2-3; abundance: NA; v_gene: TRBV6-4; CDR3aa: CASSPMTSGRDTQYF
len: 13; j_gene: TRBJ1-2; abundance: NA; v_gene: TRBV5-1; CDR3aa: CASSPSQGPGYTF
len: 13; j_gene: TRBJ2-7; abundance: once; v_gene: TRBV19; CDR3aa: CASSIFRGGEQYF
len: 16; j_gene: TRBJ2-1; abundance: NA; v_gene: TRBV29-1; CDR3aa: CSVTNGLAGPDNEQFF
len: 15; j_gene: TRBJ2-7; abundance: NA; v_gene: TRBV6-1; CDR3aa: CASSEHPVRPVEQYF
len: 16; j_gene: TRBJ2-3; abundance: NA; v_gene: TRBV7-8; CDR3aa: CASSFLLGRGPDTQYF
len: 12; j_gene: TRBJ2-3; abundance: NA; v_gene: TRBV30; CDR3aa: CAWSPRGDTQYF